The text below deals with one T cell receptor beta chain. One end of the junction fails to match germline, which may point to a read error. The authors' processing: It was from reference gene primer amplification that nucleated cell counts were estimated. TCRdb's copy holds only in-frame clones and misses some; the assay was immunoSEQ multiplex PCR. V and J calls and clone size are given by that table; D and trimming were obtained from the DNA. The sample contains 100,000 or so clones, more than 85% of which appear only once. This record belongs to a study of blood T cell repertoires in COVID-19. The overall study: COVID-19 samples, acute and convalescent, were from the United States, Italy and Spain. PBMCs, B-cell-depleted T cells, or T cells were the source of the cDNA or gDNA that made up the material.

Germline CDR1 and CDR2: SGHKS and YYEKEE (reference sequence). This CDR3 is built from 12 residues. What was sequenced was peripheral blood. J is TRBJ1-1 and V is TRBV5-5; possible D gene TRBD1, 5 bases. The sequence was collected from a man aged 50 or older with active COVID-19. In nucleotides, the CDR3 is TGTGCCAGCAGCCGGGGGAACGCTGAAGCTTTCTTT. As protein: CASSRGNAEAFF.